A selection of T cell receptor beta chains follows, all from one sample in a study of T cells in Graves' hyperthyroidism and ophthalmopathy. MiXCR, applied by TCRdb to the multiplex PCR reads, yields one record per CDR3 protein. The profile shows 45,000 to 60,000 distinct CDR3 sequences, roughly 52% of them singletons. The specimen was blood. The source is a woman aged 25 to 39 with Graves' ophthalmopathy. Each CDR3 is given with its conserved first and last residue. Each record gives: clone size, V gene, D gene, J gene, CDR3 DNA, CDR3 protein. D genes are given only for firm matches. Some rows mark clone size as missing; the rest say once, few, many or name a class of expanded clone.

many	TRBV20-1	.	TRBJ2-7	TGCAGTGCTCACGTGTCCGAGGTGGAGCAGTACTTC	CSAHVSEVEQYF
.	TRBV6-5	.	TRBJ1-1	TGTGCCAGCAGTTATTTGGGGGGTACCGCGGAAGCTTTCTTT	CASSYLGGTAEAFF
many	TRBV7-6	.	TRBJ2-3	TGTGCCGTTTCAGGCGCAGATACGCAGTATTTT	CAVSGADTQYF
medium-sized	TRBV29-1	TRBD2	TRBJ2-1	TGCAGCGTAGGCAAGGGGACTAGCAACAATGAGCAGTTCTTC	CSVGKGTSNNEQFF
many	TRBV13	TRBD2	TRBJ2-7	TGTGCCAGCAGCCCCGGGACTAGCGGGAGCTCCTACGAGCAGTACTTC	CASSPGTSGSSYEQYF
.	TRBV20-1	.	TRBJ1-5	TGCAGTGCTAGAGGGCGGGAGGGCTACAATGAGCCCCAGCATTTT	CSARGREGYNEPQHF
medium-sized	TRBV10-2	.	TRBJ2-3	TGCGCCAGCGCAGGTAGCACAGATACGCAGTATTTT	CASAGSTDTQYF
once	TRBV19	.	TRBJ1-6	TGTGCCAGTAGTATGTCTGGAAGCCTAAATTCACCCCTCCACTTT	CASSMSGSLNSPLHF
many	TRBV20-1	.	TRBJ1-2	TGCAGTGCTGGAGGGGTTAACTATGGCTACACCTTC	CSAGGVNYGYTF
many	TRBV6-5	.	TRBJ2-1	TGTGCCAGCGGGGGTAACAGGAACAATGAGCAGTTCTTC	CASGGNRNNEQFF
many	TRBV5-6	TRBD2	TRBJ2-1	TGTGCCAGCAGCTCCCCGGGACTAGTGATCCATGAGCAGTTCTTC	CASSSPGLVIHEQFF
many	TRBV6-1	.	TRBJ1-4	TGTGCCAGCAGTGAGATTTCGGGGGCTAATGAAAAACTGTTTTTT	CASSEISGANEKLFF
many	TRBV5-6	.	TRBJ1-2	TGTGCCAGCACCGGGGGCGCAGATGCCCATGGGGAATATGGCTACACCTTC	CASTGGADAHGEYGYTF
.	TRBV4-1	TRBD1	TRBJ1-5	TGCGCCAGCAGCCAAGGGACAGGTTCGGCGGATCAGCCCCAGCATTTT	CASSQGTGSADQPQHF
many	TRBV5-1	.	TRBJ2-3	TGCGCCAGCAGCTTGGAAGGGACTAGCACAGATACGCAGTATTTT	CASSLEGTSTDTQYF
.	TRBV2	TRBD2	TRBJ2-1	TGTGCCAGCAGCCCAACGCGGGGAGAACTAGCGGGAACCAATGAGCAGTTCTTC	CASSPTRGELAGTNEQFF
many	TRBV9	.	TRBJ2-6	TGTGCCAGCAGCGCCTCTTCCCCCGGGGGTGCAGGGTTGGGCACTGGGGCCAACGTCCTGACTTTC	CASSASSPGGAGLGTGANVLTF
medium-sized	TRBV2	.	TRBJ1-6	TGTGCCAGCAGTAGGGGGACAAATTCACCCCTCCACTTT	CASSRGTNSPLHF
.	TRBV5-1	.	TRBJ2-5	TGCGCCAGCAGCTTGGGACAGTATGCCACCGGGGAGACCCAGTACTTC	CASSLGQYATGETQYF
many	TRBV5-1	.	TRBJ1-6	TGCGCCAGCAGCACGGACAAGAATAATTCACCCCTCCACTTT	CASSTDKNNSPLHF
many	TRBV20-1	.	TRBJ2-7	TGCAGTGTCAGGGGAACCTACGAGCAGTACTTC	CSVRGTYEQYF
.	TRBV30	TRBD1	TRBJ1-3	TGTGCCTGGAGGGGGCGGACAGGGCTTGTCTCTGGAAACACCATATATTTT	CAWRGRTGLVSGNTIYF
.	TRBV7-9	TRBD1	TRBJ1-6	TGTGCCAGCAGCAGGGACAGGCCAAGCTCCTATAATTCACCCCTCCACTTT	CASSRDRPSSYNSPLHF
many	TRBV12-3/TRBV12-4	.	TRBJ1-5	TGTGCCAGCAGCCTCCAGGGACTGGGCAATCAGCCCCAGCATTTT	CASSLQGLGNQPQHF
.	TRBV7-2	TRBD2	TRBJ2-7	TGTGCCAGCAGCTCCCGGGAGAGCGGGGTGGGAAGCTCCTACGAGCAGTACTTC	CASSSRESGVGSSYEQYF
once	TRBV18	TRBD2	TRBJ2-1	TGTGCCAGCTCTCCATGGACTAGCTACATTGAGCAGTTCTTC	CASSPWTSYIEQFF
.	TRBV6-1	TRBD1	TRBJ1-2	TGTGCCAGCAGTGAATTCAGGGGGCTGAATTATGGCTACACCTTC	CASSEFRGLNYGYTF
few	TRBV27	.	TRBJ1-2	TGTGCCAGCAGTTTAGTCGGGGGCTCCTATGGCTACACCTTC	CASSLVGGSYGYTF
.	TRBV29-1	TRBD1	TRBJ1-1	TGCAGCGCTACGGGACAGTCCCACACTGAAGCTTTCTTT	CSATGQSHTEAFF
.	TRBV7-2	.	TRBJ2-7	TGTGCCAGCAGCTTGGTCCAGGCCACCTACGAGCAGTACTTC	CASSLVQATYEQYF
.	TRBV20-1	TRBD1	TRBJ1-4	TGCAGTGCTAGAGGGCCAGGGGGCTATGAAAAACTGTTTTTT	CSARGPGGYEKLFF
once	TRBV20-1	TRBD1	TRBJ1-2	TGCAGTGATGTTGGGATCCCGGACAGGGCCTCTAACTATGGCTACACCTTC	CSDVGIPDRASNYGYTF
many	TRBV7-9	.	TRBJ2-1	TGTGCCAGCAGCTTAGTCGGGCTTAACAATGAGCAGTTCTTC	CASSLVGLNNEQFF
.	TRBV19	.	TRBJ1-3	TGTGCCAGTAGTACCCACGGGACGGCGGGAGGAAACACCATATATTTT	CASSTHGTAGGNTIYF
many	TRBV2	.	TRBJ2-7	TGTGCCAGCAGTGACCAGACAATCTACGAGCAGTACTTC	CASSDQTIYEQYF
.	TRBV3-1	.	TRBJ1-1	TGTGCCAGCAGCCAAGTGGGGTCAAACACTGAAGCTTGCTTT	CASSQVGSNTEACF
medium-sized	TRBV29-1	TRBD2	TRBJ2-7	TGCAGCGTTGGACTAGCGGAATCCTACGAGCAGTACTTC	CSVGLAESYEQYF
many	TRBV28	TRBD1	TRBJ1-6	TGTGCCAGCAAGGGACAGGGGGCAGGTAATTCACCCCTCCACTTT	CASKGQGAGNSPLHF
many	TRBV20-1	TRBD1	TRBJ2-1	TGCAGTTTGACAGGGGTAGGCGGTTACAATGAGCAGTTCTTC	CSLTGVGGYNEQFF
.	TRBV10-3	.	TRBJ2-1	TGTGCCATCAGTGACGGGTCCGCAGATACGCAGTTCTTC	CAISDGSADTQFF
.	TRBV10-3	TRBD1	TRBJ1-4	TGTGCCATCAGTGAGGGGGGGACAGGCGATAGGAAACTGTTTTTT	CAISEGGTGDRKLFF